The 14 T cell receptor beta chains given below trace back to one sample, sequenced in a study of T cell responses to AZD1222 COVID-19 vaccine. TCRdb's table, derived via immunoSEQ multiplex PCR, lists solely in-frame clones and lacks some. The sample shows over 150,000 clones, about 91% of them seen only once. The sequencing used peripheral blood, collected 28 days after the second AZD1222 dose. The receptors originated from an adult who received the AZD1222 COVID-19 vaccine.

The CDR3 DNA is TGTGCCAGCAGCGTAGCGGGGGCGGACACTGAAGCTTTCTTT. Its protein is CASSVAGADTEAFF. This chain connects TRBV9 to TRBJ1-1; D possibly corresponds to TRBD1 (6 bases). This CDR3 is built from 14 residues. Per germline, CDR1 SGDLS and CDR2 YYNGEE. V was clipped by 0 bases and J by 3 bases, with 9 bases between them.

The chain recombines TRBV7-2 with TRBJ2-1, with 7 bases lining up with TRBD1. The CDR3 totals 14 residues. CDR1 and CDR2 (germline): SGHTA, FQGNSA. V lost 0 bases to trimming and J lost 9 bases; unmatched junction nucleotides: 5. CDR3 protein: CASSLASTGIEQFF. CDR3 sequence (DNA): TGTGCCAGCAGCTTAGCTTCGACAGGGATTGAGCAGTTCTTC.

The V gene is TRBV7-2, the J gene TRBJ2-7; D is perhaps TRBD1 or TRBD2 (5 bases each). This CDR3 is built from 14 residues. Germline V gives CDR1 SGHTA, CDR2 FQGNSA. V lost 5 bases and J 2 bases, leaving 13 bases between the germline ends. CDR3 coding DNA: TGTGCCAGCAGCGGCCGGGACGGAGCCTACGAGCAGTACTTC. This gives the protein CASSGRDGAYEQYF. Looking up the rest from reference TRBV7-2 and TRBJ2-7 gives the full variable domain: GAGVSQSPSNKVTEKGKDVELRCDPISGHTALYWYRQSLGQGLEFLIYFQGNSAPDKSGLPSDRFSAERTGGSVSTLTIQRTQQEDSAVYLCASSGRDGAYEQYFGPGTRLTVT.

The V gene is TRBV9, the J gene TRBJ1-2; D unclear. This CDR3 is built from 15 residues. CDR1 and CDR2 from the germline V gene are SGDLS and YYNGEE. With 4 bases removed from V and 4 bases from J, the gap between germline ends came to 17 bases. In nucleotides, the CDR3 is TGTGCCAGCAGCATGAGCAGCGAGCCGCCCTATGGCTACACCTTC. This codes for CASSMSSEPPYGYTF.

The DNA for the CDR3 is TGTGCCAGCAGCCTGGACAGGGGGAACTATGGCTACACCTTC. Its translation is CASSLDRGNYGYTF. This sequence joins TRBV5-8 and TRBJ1-2; 10 nucleotides align to TRBD1. This CDR3 contains 14 residues. V was clipped by 4 bases and J by 2 bases; unmatched bases: 2. Germline V gene sequence: CDR1 SGHTS, CDR2 YDEGEE.

The chain is built from TRBV27 and TRBJ2-3; D is ambiguous. Germline-derived CDR1 and CDR2 are MNHEY and SMNVEV (reference sequence). The CDR3 is 16 amino acids. The ends were cut back, 6 bases at V and 1 base at J, with 17 bases in the middle. CDR3 region: CASSYHGSFRTDTQYF. CDR3 coding DNA: TGTGCCAGCAGCTACCACGGGTCGTTTCGCACAGATACGCAGTATTTT.

DNA for the CDR3: TGTGCCAGCAGCCCCGGCCTAGAGGTCTATGGCTACACCTTC. Translation gives CASSPGLEVYGYTF. The chain joins TRBV7-9 to TRBJ1-2; D is uncertain. The V gene's germline CDR1 is SEHNR and CDR2 FQNEAQ (reference sequence). V gave up 5 bases and J gave up 4 bases, with 14 bases separating them. The CDR3 consists of 14 residues.

On this clone: A read error may account for a junction end that differs from germline. The rearrangement joins TRBV2 to TRBJ1-6; D is possibly TRBD1 (5 bases). Germline values: CDR1 SNHLY, CDR2 FYNNEI. The CDR3 runs to 15 residues. The CDR3 loop reads CASSAEQAYNSPLHF. The CDR3 DNA reads TGTGCCAGCAGTGCTGAACAGGCCTACAATTCACCCCTCCACTTT.

This rearrangement joins TRBV24-1 to TRBJ2-1; 7 nucleotides line up with TRBD1. This CDR3 spans 15 amino acids. Germline V gives CDR1 KGHDR, CDR2 SFDVKD. V dropped 9 bases and J dropped 0; count of bases not matched to a gene: 7. The CDR3 sequence: CATQGQTSSYNEQFF. The CDR3 nucleotides are TGTGCCACCCAGGGACAGACGAGCTCCTACAATGAGCAGTTCTTC.

The genes are TRBV4-1 and TRBJ2-7, with D perhaps TRBD2 (7 bases). CDR1 and CDR2 (germline): MGHRA, YSYEKL. This CDR3 is 16 amino acids long. The germline V and J ends were trimmed by 3 bases and 3 bases, with 18 bases remaining between them. Here the CDR3 reads CASSHGNIGGLYEQYF. DNA for the CDR3: TGCGCCAGCAGCCACGGGAATATCGGGGGGCTCTACGAGCAGTACTTC.

This clone came up once. The genes are TRBV7-9 and TRBJ2-2; D call uncertain. This CDR3 has 13 residues. The germline V and J ends were trimmed by 5 bases and 6 bases, with 10 bases remaining between them. CDR1 and CDR2 from the germline V gene are SEHNR and FQNEAQ (reference sequence). Written as DNA, the CDR3 is TGTGCCAGCAGCATGTTGCAACCCGGGGAGCTGTTTTTT. This sequence encodes CASSMLQPGELFF.

A few counts support this clone. This chain joins TRBV19 and TRBJ1-4; 7 nucleotides match TRBD1. This CDR3 is built from 14 residues. Losses at the gene ends were 6 bases for V and 8 bases for J; bases not matched to a gene: 9. Per germline, CDR1 LNHDA and CDR2 SQIVND (reference sequence). The CDR3 loop is CASSADRANEKLFF. In DNA, the CDR3 is TGTGCCAGTAGCGCTGACAGGGCCAACGAAAAACTGTTTTTT.

This chain links TRBV6-5 with TRBJ1-2; no reliable D call. Germline lookup yields CDR1 MNHEY and CDR2 SVGAGI. The V end lost 6 bases, the J end lost 4 bases, and 12 bases lay between the germline ends. The CDR3 runs to 13 residues. Written as DNA, the CDR3 is TGTGCCAGCAGAGCCCCAGAGCCCTATGGCTACACCTTC. Protein product: CASRAPEPYGYTF.

The chain couples TRBV3-1 (or the pseudogene TRBV3-2) to TRBJ2-7, with a weak D call TRBD1 (5 bases). CDR1 and CDR2 from the germline V gene are LGHDT and YNNKEL (reference sequence). This CDR3 is 14 amino acids long. V lost 4 bases and J 9 bases, leaving 19 bases between the germline ends. The CDR3 is CASSPRAGHFTQYF. DNA of the CDR3: TGTGCCAGCAGCCCTCGGGCCGGACACTTCACGCAGTACTTC.